This T cell receptor (beta chain) was sequenced in a study of cytotoxic CD8 clonotypes in ibrutinib-treated CLL (dated by TCRdb to about 2021). At the level of the whole study: In this cohort, approximately 15 patients were treatment-naive and ten to eleven were relapsed/refractory, while some 18 had unmutated IGHV. Partial responses were observed in around 25 patients and complete responses in 2; after a median follow-up of roughly 72 months, remission was maintained in roughly 14 patients and progression was observed in approximately 12. Response samples were obtained after a median of around 11 months of treatment, with a range of roughly 6 to 40 months. Samples averaged roughly 280,000 productive templates and 80,000 to 100,000 productive rearrangements. Longitudinal samples were available for about 30% of the roughly 90 trial participants. Cryopreserved peripheral blood mononuclear cells were collected at three points: before therapy, at response, and at either sustained remission or disease progression. All remission and progressive disease samples were collected while patients were still receiving ibrutinib. On the study overall, not on this receptor specifically: An increase in clonality was observed at ibrutinib response, with clonality remaining stable during sustained remission and falling back toward baseline at progression. Lymph node repertoires were not examined, and the timing of sampling was not matched between patients in sustained remission and those whose disease progressed. Baseline clonality was found to be higher than that of age-matched healthy donors and was strongly correlated with circulating CD8+ T-cell counts. Public clonotypes were found to be uncommon and were observed to contract or remain stable during treatment; the increase in clonality was shown to reflect expansion of private clonotypes at ibrutinib response.

According to the study, the label for this sample's time point signals: approximately 11 months on ibrutinib. Around 2 micrograms of genomic DNA were extracted from cryopreserved PBMCs for TCR beta library preparation. Longitudinal blood samples from CLL patients on ibrutinib monotherapy were analyzed using high-throughput TCR beta sequencing. The patients took part in an open-label, single-center phase 2 trial of ibrutinib monotherapy. Each clonotype received, on average, 10x coverage in deep resolution sequencing performed on a MiSeq, where the target depth lay between 1 in 1 million and 1 in 200,000 T cells. The immunoSEQ hsTCRB Kit was used to generate TCR beta libraries. Turning to the authors' computational methods: ImmunoSEQ Data Assistant and ImmunoSEQ Analyzer were used for data analysis, and V, D and J genes were assigned according to IMGT definitions. Clonality, which ranges from 0 to 1, was calculated as one minus the normalized Shannon entropy of productive rearrangement frequencies. Only overrepresented clonotypes making up at least 0.05% of each patient's repertoire were included in the public clonotype analysis. Some 13 repertoires from age-matched healthy donors, obtained from immuneACCESS, served as clonality controls. TCRdb's version of the immuneACCESS table is confined to in-frame rearrangements and falls short of the full clone set. An unresolved V gene accounts for under half of the shortfall where checked; the remainder is of unknown origin. Clonal size and the V and J genes are those of that table, whereas D and trimming came from the DNA. Present in this sample are 90,000 to 100,000 clones, approximately 78% of which were seen just once. Jointly, the top ten make up 32% of the sample.

This clone was seen only once. The specificity of this receptor is unknown. Base qualities were left out, and no much larger clone turns up one base away. Including the terminal cysteine and phenylalanine, the CDR3 comprises 14 residues. Solely the CDR3 DNA is kept, with 42 bases framed from the first base. Cut back by 6 bases and 4 bases, the V and J ends lie 15 bases apart. CDR1 SQVTM and CDR2 ANQGSEA were looked up in the germline V gene. The origin of this receptor is a human donor with chronic lymphocytic leukemia. This chain is built from TRBV29-1 and TRBJ2-2, and perhaps TRBD2 as D gene, on 5 matching bases. Sequenced here: PBMCs, sampled after 12 months of ibrutinib treatment. The DNA reads TGCAGCGTGGCCTCCGGGAAGGGCACCGGGGAGCTGTTTTTT. This codes for CSVASGKGTGELFF.